Below, one T cell receptor beta chain is given with its context. Trimming took off 3 bases at V and 7 bases at J, with 19 bases between the two ends. CDR3 size: 15 residues. CDR1 MNHEY and CDR2 SVGAGI come from the germline V gene. Participants reported their clinical history, and cohort assignment relied on those reports. These data come from a study of blood T cell repertoires in COVID-19. At the level of the study: Sites across the United States, Italy and Spain contributed samples from acute and convalescent COVID-19. T cells, B-cell-depleted T cells, or PBMCs provided the cDNA or gDNA that served as material.

Per the authors' pipeline: Reference gene primers were amplified, and this amplification served to estimate nucleated cell counts. Libraries were prepared by immunoSEQ multiplex PCR; TCRdb keeps only in-frame clonotypes and omits some of them. V and J calls and clone size are given by that table; D and trimming were obtained from the DNA. The sample includes about 170,000 clones, roughly 85% of them seen just once. The gene calls are TRBV6-5 and TRBJ2-7; possible D gene TRBD2, 6 bases. The sequence came from a woman aged 65 to 85 in a cohort exposed to, infected with or recovered from COVID-19 (not recorded which). The sequencing sample was made of PBMCs or T cells enriched from blood (not recorded which). The CDR3 DNA reads as TGTGCCAGCAGTTATACGGGGGAATACCTACGTGAGCAGTACTTC. It encodes CASSYTGEYLREQYF.